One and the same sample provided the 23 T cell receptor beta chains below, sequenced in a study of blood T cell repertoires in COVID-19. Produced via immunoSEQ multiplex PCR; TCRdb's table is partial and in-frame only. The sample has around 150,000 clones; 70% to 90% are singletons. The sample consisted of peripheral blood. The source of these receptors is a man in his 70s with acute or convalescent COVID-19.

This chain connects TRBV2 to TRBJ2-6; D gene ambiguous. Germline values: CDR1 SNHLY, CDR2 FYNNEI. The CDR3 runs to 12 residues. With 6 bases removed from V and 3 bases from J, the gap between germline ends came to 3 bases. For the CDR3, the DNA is TGTGCCAGCAGGTATGGGGCCAACGTCCTGACTTTC. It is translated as CASRYGANVLTF.

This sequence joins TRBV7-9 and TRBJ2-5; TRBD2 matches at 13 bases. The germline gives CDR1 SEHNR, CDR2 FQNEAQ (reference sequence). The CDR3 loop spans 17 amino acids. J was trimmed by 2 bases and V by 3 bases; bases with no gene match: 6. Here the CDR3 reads CASSLGSGLAGQETQYF. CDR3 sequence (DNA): TGTGCCAGCAGCTTGGGATCGGGACTAGCGGGACAAGAGACCCAGTACTTC.

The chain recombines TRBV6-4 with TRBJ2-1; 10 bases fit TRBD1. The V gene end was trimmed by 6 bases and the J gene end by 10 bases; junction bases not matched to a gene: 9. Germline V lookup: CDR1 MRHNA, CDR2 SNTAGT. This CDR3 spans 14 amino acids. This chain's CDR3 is CASSERTGGKEQFF. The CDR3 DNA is TGTGCCAGCAGCGAACGGACAGGGGGTAAGGAGCAGTTCTTC.

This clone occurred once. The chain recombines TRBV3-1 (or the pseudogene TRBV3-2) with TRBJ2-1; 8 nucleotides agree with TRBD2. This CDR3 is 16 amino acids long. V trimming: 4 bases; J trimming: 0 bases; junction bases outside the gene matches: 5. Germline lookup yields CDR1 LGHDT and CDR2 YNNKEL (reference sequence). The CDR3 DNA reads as TGTGCCAGCAGCCCAATACTAGCGGCCTCCTACAATGAGCAGTTCTTC. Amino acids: CASSPILAASYNEQFF.

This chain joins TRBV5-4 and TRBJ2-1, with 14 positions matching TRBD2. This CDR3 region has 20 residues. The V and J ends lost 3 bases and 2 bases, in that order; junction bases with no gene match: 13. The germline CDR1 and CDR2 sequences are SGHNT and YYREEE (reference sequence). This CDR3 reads CASSSGGGGLAGGPYNEQFF. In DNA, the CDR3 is TGTGCCAGCAGCTCCGGCGGAGGTGGACTAGCGGGAGGACCCTACAATGAGCAGTTCTTC.

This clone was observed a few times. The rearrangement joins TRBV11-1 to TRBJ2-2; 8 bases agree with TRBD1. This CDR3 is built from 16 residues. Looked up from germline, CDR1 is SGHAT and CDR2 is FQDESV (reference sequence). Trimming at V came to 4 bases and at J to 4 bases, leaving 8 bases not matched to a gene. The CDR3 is CASSSLNRGTTGELFF. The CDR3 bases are TGTGCCAGCAGCTCGCTGAACAGGGGGACCACCGGGGAGCTGTTTTTT.

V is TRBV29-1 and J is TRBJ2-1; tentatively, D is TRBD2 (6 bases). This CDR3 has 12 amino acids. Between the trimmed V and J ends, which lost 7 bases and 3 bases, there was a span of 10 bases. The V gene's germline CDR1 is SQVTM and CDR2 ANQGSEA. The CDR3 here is CSGGSGYNEQFF. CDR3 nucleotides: TGCAGCGGTGGTAGCGGCTACAATGAGCAGTTCTTC.

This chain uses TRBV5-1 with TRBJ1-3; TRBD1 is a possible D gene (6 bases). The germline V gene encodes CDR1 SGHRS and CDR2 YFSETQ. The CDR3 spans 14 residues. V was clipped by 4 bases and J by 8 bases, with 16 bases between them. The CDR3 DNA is TGCGCCAGCAGCCGTACAGGGATCGGGGACACCATATATTTT. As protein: CASSRTGIGDTIYF.

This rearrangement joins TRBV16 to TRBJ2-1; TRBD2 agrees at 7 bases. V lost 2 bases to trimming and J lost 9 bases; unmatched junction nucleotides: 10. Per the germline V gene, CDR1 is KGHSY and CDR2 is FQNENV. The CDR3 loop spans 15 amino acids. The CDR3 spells CASSQQMAGVGEQFF. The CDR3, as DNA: TGTGCCAGCAGCCAACAAATGGCGGGAGTGGGTGAGCAGTTCTTC.

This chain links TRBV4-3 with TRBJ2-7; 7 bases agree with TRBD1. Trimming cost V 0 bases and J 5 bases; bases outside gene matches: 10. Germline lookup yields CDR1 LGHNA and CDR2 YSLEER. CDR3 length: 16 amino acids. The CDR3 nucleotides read TGCGCCAGCAGCCAAGACCTGGGACAGATGGTTCACGAGCAGTACTTC. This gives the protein CASSQDLGQMVHEQYF.

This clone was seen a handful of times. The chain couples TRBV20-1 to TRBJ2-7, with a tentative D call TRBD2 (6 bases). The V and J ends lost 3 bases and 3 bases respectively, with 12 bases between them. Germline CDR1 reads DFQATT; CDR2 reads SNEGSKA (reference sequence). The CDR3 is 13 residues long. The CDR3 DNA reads TGCAGTGCTAGTCGGAGGGGTTTCTACGAGCAGTACTTC. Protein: CSASRRGFYEQYF.

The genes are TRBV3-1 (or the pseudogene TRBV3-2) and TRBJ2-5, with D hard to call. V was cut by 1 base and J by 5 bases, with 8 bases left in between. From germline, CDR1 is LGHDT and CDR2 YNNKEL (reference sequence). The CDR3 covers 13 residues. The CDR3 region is CASSQVSPETQYF. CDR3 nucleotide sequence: TGTGCCAGCAGCCAAGTTTCCCCGGAGACCCAGTACTTC.

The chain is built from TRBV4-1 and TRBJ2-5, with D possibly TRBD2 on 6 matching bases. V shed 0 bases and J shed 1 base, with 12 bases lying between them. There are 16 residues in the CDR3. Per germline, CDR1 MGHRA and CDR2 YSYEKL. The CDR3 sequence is CASSQDPGSFQETQYF. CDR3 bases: TGCGCCAGCAGCCAAGATCCCGGGAGCTTCCAAGAGACCCAGTACTTC.

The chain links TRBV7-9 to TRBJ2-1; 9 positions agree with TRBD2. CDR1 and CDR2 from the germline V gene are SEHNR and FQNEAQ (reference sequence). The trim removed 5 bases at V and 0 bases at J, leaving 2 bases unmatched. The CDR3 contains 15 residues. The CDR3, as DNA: TGTGCCAGCAGCCTTAGCGGGAGCTCCTACAATGAGCAGTTCTTC. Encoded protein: CASSLSGSSYNEQFF.

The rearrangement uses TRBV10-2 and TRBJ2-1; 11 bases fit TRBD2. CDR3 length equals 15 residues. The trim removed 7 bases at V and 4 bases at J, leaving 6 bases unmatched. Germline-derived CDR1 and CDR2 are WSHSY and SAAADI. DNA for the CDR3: TGCGCCAGCACCACGGGACTAGCGGTTTACAATGAGCAGTTCTTC. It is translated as CASTTGLAVYNEQFF.

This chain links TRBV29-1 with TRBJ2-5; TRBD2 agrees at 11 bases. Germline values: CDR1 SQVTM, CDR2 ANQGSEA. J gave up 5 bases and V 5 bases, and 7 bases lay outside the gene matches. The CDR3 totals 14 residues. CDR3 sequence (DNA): TGCAGCGTTCCCCTAGCGGGAGGAGTGGAGACCCAGTACTTC. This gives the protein CSVPLAGGVETQYF.

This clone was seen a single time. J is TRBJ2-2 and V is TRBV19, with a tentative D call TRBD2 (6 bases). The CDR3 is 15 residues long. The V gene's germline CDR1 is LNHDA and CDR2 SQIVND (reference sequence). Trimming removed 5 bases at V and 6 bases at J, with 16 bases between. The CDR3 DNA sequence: TGTGCCAGTAGTCCTTCCCCCAGCGGGCCCGGGGAGCTGTTTTTT. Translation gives CASSPSPSGPGELFF.

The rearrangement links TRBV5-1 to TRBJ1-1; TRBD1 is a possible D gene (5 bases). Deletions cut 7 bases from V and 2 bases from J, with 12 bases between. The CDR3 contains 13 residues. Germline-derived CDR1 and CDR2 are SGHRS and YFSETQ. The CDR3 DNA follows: TGCGCCAGCGCTATGCAGGGCAACACTGAAGCTTTCTTT. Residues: CASAMQGNTEAFF.

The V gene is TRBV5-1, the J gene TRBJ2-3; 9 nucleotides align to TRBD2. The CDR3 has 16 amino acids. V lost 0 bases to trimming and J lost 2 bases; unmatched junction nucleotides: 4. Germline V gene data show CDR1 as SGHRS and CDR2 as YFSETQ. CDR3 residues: CASSLEAGGVTDTQYF. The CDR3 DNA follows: TGCGCCAGCAGCTTGGAAGCGGGAGGTGTCACAGATACGCAGTATTTT.

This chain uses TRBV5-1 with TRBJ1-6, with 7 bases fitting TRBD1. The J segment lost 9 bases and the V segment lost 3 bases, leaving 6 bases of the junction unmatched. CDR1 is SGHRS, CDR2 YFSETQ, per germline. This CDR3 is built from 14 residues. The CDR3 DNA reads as TGCGCCAGCAGCTCCGGGACAGAGGGTTCACCCCTCCACTTT. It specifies CASSSGTEGSPLHF.

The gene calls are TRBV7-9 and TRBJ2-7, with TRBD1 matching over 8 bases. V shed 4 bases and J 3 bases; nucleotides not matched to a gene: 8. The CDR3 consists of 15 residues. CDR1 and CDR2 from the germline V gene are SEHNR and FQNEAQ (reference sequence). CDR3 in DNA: TGTGCCAGCAGCTCGACAGGGGCGATTGGCTACGAGCAGTACTTC. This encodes CASSSTGAIGYEQYF.

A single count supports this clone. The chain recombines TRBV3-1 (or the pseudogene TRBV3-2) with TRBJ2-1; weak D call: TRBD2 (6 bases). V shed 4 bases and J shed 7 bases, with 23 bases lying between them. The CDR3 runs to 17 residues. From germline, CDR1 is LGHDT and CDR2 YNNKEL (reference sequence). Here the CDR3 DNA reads TGTGCCAGCAGCCCCCCCGGGGTAACTGCGGGGATTAATGAGCAGTTCTTC. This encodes CASSPPGVTAGINEQFF.

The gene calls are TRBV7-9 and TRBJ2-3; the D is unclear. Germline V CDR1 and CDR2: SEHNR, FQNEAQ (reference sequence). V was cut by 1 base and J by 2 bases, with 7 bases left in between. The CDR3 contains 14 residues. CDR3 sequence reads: CASSLVADTDTQYF. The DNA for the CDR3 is TGTGCCAGCAGCTTAGTGGCAGACACAGATACGCAGTATTTT. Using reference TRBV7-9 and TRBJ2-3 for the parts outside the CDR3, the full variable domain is DTGVSQNPRHKITKRGQNVTFRCDPISEHNRLYWYRQTLGQGPEFLTYFQNEAQLEKSRLLSDRFSAERPKGSFSTLEIQRTEQGDSAMYLCASSLVADTDTQYFGPGTRLTVL.